This is a list of T cell receptor beta chains from one sample in a study of CD8 T cells in ankylosing spondylitis. TCRdb fed the 5' RACE reads into MiXCR, producing one record per CDR3 protein. The sample has approximately 540,000 distinct CDR3 sequences, more than 9.5% seen once. Sequenced: blood, either unsorted or a sorted T cell fraction (not recorded which). All receptors come from a male donor with ankylosing spondylitis. The CDR3 runs from the conserved cysteine through the conserved F or W.

v_call: TRBV11-2; j_call: TRBJ2-1; cdr3_aa: CASSREDTGYNEQFF
v_call: TRBV7-2; j_call: TRBJ2-3; cdr3_aa: CASRTLTSGSPDTQYF
v_call: TRBV11-2; j_call: TRBJ1-1; cdr3_aa: CASSSGRTNNAEAFF
v_call: TRBV10-3; j_call: TRBJ2-2; cdr3_aa: CASEFGPGGIAGELFF
v_call: TRBV6-4; j_call: TRBJ2-1; cdr3_aa: CASSDSGGRAYNEQFF
v_call: TRBV12-3/TRBV12-4; j_call: TRBJ2-3; cdr3_aa: CASSLQAGVADTQYF
v_call: TRBV5-1; j_call: TRBJ2-5; cdr3_aa: CASSLRQGRVETQYF
v_call: TRBV7-9; j_call: TRBJ2-1; cdr3_aa: CASSLVSSLLEQFF
v_call: TRBV13; j_call: TRBJ1-1; cdr3_aa: CASVRQGNTEAFF
v_call: TRBV20-1; j_call: TRBJ2-3; cdr3_aa: CSASPGGVDTQYF
v_call: TRBV4-1; j_call: TRBJ1-5; cdr3_aa: CASSQEGTDFNQPQHF
v_call: TRBV7-8; j_call: TRBJ1-4; cdr3_aa: CASSLPSNEKLFF
v_call: TRBV12-3/TRBV12-4; j_call: TRBJ2-5; cdr3_aa: CASSTFGGQETQYF
v_call: TRBV24-1; j_call: TRBJ2-1; cdr3_aa: CATSASPKDSIWNEQFF
v_call: TRBV29-1; j_call: TRBJ2-1; cdr3_aa: CSATGQGLYNEQFF
v_call: TRBV24-1; j_call: TRBJ1-1; cdr3_aa: CATSDFSLGPEVEAFF
v_call: TRBV12-3/TRBV12-4; j_call: TRBJ1-2; cdr3_aa: CASSSWGTGYGYTF
v_call: TRBV12-3/TRBV12-4; j_call: TRBJ2-2; cdr3_aa: CASSLGTAHSGELFF
v_call: TRBV18; j_call: TRBJ2-5; cdr3_aa: CASSPTPSGETQYF
v_call: TRBV4-1; j_call: TRBJ1-2; cdr3_aa: CASSQEATGVPRGYTF
v_call: TRBV7-2; j_call: TRBJ2-2; cdr3_aa: CASSLAGLAGAGELFF
v_call: TRBV5-1; j_call: TRBJ2-3; cdr3_aa: CASSFEGRRSTDTQYF
v_call: TRBV24-1; j_call: TRBJ2-1; cdr3_aa: CATSDPLSSGSSYNEQFF
v_call: TRBV7-9; j_call: TRBJ1-1; cdr3_aa: CASSRLSGGTEAFF
v_call: TRBV11-3; j_call: TRBJ2-1; cdr3_aa: CASSAGTGSWDEQFF
v_call: TRBV7-9; j_call: TRBJ2-1; cdr3_aa: CASRLPSRSLAQSVNEQFF
v_call: TRBV5-4; j_call: TRBJ2-1; cdr3_aa: CASARQGGTYNEQFF
v_call: TRBV5-1; j_call: TRBJ2-1; cdr3_aa: CASSLGGLSRGNEQFF
v_call: TRBV4-2; j_call: TRBJ2-5; cdr3_aa: CASSQDPPFPSDGRGETQYF
v_call: TRBV7-9; j_call: TRBJ2-1; cdr3_aa: CASSPNLDRGNEQFF
v_call: TRBV5-4; j_call: TRBJ2-2; cdr3_aa: CASSRTSGAGELFF
v_call: TRBV6-1; j_call: TRBJ1-5; cdr3_aa: CASSVYRGHNQPQHF
v_call: TRBV29-1; j_call: TRBJ1-1; cdr3_aa: CSVSPRMNTEAFF
v_call: TRBV7-2; j_call: TRBJ2-3; cdr3_aa: CASSLGTGGGTDTQYF
v_call: TRBV11-2; j_call: TRBJ2-7; cdr3_aa: CASSLEAGVSYEQYF
v_call: TRBV20-1; j_call: TRBJ2-5; cdr3_aa: CSARDRPGGTQYF
v_call: TRBV20-1; j_call: TRBJ1-1; cdr3_aa: CSAADLGRRTEAFF
v_call: TRBV5-5; j_call: TRBJ1-1; cdr3_aa: CASSFSSDITEAFF
v_call: TRBV29-1; j_call: TRBJ1-5; cdr3_aa: CSVEGPDQPQHF
v_call: TRBV10-2; j_call: TRBJ1-1; cdr3_aa: CASSETGSEAFF
v_call: TRBV29-1; j_call: TRBJ1-5; cdr3_aa: CSVGGEGQPQHF
v_call: TRBV29-1; j_call: TRBJ2-1; cdr3_aa: CSVDGSMHNEQFF
v_call: TRBV7-8; j_call: TRBJ2-2; cdr3_aa: CASSSTEVNTGELFF
v_call: TRBV30; j_call: TRBJ1-3; cdr3_aa: CAWSVPERSGNTIYF
v_call: TRBV10-3; j_call: TRBJ2-1; cdr3_aa: CAISDSRADNEQFF
v_call: TRBV20-1; j_call: TRBJ2-1; cdr3_aa: CSARDPSGRAVNEQFF
v_call: TRBV9; j_call: TRBJ2-1; cdr3_aa: CASSVVGSYYNEQFF
v_call: TRBV20-1; j_call: TRBJ2-1; cdr3_aa: CSARDQGSHNEQFF
v_call: TRBV20-1; j_call: TRBJ2-7; cdr3_aa: CSATLGTRYEQYF
v_call: TRBV10-3; j_call: TRBJ1-5; cdr3_aa: CATSLGQGNNQPQHF
v_call: TRBV25-1; j_call: TRBJ1-1; cdr3_aa: CASSERRGRTEAFF
v_call: TRBV29-1; j_call: TRBJ2-7; cdr3_aa: CSVNRGRNEQYF
v_call: TRBV12-3/TRBV12-4; j_call: TRBJ1-3; cdr3_aa: CASSFASQRSGNTIYF
v_call: TRBV5-1; j_call: TRBJ2-6; cdr3_aa: CASSLGTFSGANVLTF
v_call: TRBV7-9; j_call: TRBJ1-2; cdr3_aa: CASSEPGTYGYTF
v_call: TRBV3-1; j_call: TRBJ2-2; cdr3_aa: CASSQVGTGGVFWDTGELFF